This T cell receptor beta chain is from a study of identical twins. Unique molecular identifiers were present on the cDNA, which also gained a universal primer site by template switching. TCRdb recomputed calls from the 5' RACE reads with MiXCR, one row per CDR3 protein. The table lists 650,000 to 800,000 distinct CDR3 sequences, 8.6% of them singletons. Worth noting for this clonotype: Antigen specificity is unknown.

V was trimmed by 4 bases and J by 1 base, leaving 13 bases between them. CDR1 is MDHEN and CDR2 is SYDVKM in the germline V gene. The CDR3 runs to 15 residues. Study-level points and caveats: Sharing of beta out-of-frame sequences by twins showed a weaker excess. For zero-insertion analyses, partial confounding could come from invariant MAIT and iNKT cells.

These data also formed part of another study, on yellow fever vaccine responses in identical twins.

The sequence derives from a woman under 30 in good health. The chain carries TRBV28 and TRBJ1-1; D gene uncertain. Sequenced: PBMCs. CDR3 sequence: CASSSQWRTNTEAFF. The CDR3, as DNA: TGTGCCAGCAGTTCCCAATGGCGGACGAACACTGAAGCTTTCTTT.